The 13 T cell receptor beta chains in this list originate from one sample, sequenced in a study of long-term antiretroviral therapy in people with HIV. At the survey level, the v3.0 immunoSEQ assay was run. Only in-frame clones appear in the TCRdb table, and some are missing; sequencing was by immunoSEQ multiplex PCR. The sample contains about 7,200 clones, around 80% of which appear only once. The sequencing here drew on unsorted PBMCs, taken around 0.9 years before starting antiretroviral therapy. All receptors come from a man aged 40-50 years with HIV.

The rearrangement uses TRBV4-3 and TRBJ1-5; D is undetermined. Germline V gene lookup returns CDR1 LGHNA and CDR2 YSLEER. V was shortened by 0 bases and J by 4 bases, with 4 bases between the two germline ends. The CDR3 totals 13 residues. Here the CDR3 reads CASSQDRNQPQHF. The CDR3 bases are TGCGCCAGCAGCCAAGATAGGAATCAGCCCCAGCATTTT.

The genes are TRBV7-8 and TRBJ1-5; D is perhaps TRBD1 (6 bases). Trimming removed 2 bases from V and 7 bases from J, with 15 bases in between. The length of the CDR3 is 15 residues. The germline V gene encodes CDR1 SGHVS and CDR2 FQNEAQ. The CDR3 DNA follows: TGTGCCAGCAGCTTAAGGCGACAGGAGGGGCAGCCCCAGCATTTT. It codes for CASSLRRQEGQPQHF. Full variable domain (missing parts from reference TRBV7-8 and TRBJ1-5): GAGVSQSPRYKVAKRGQDVALRCDPISGHVSLFWYQQALGQGPEFLTYFQNEAQLDKSGLPSDRFFAERPEGSVSTLKIQRTQQEDSAVYLCASSLRRQEGQPQHFGDGTRLSIL.

The CDR3 region is CASSFTDRGELYEQYF. CDR3 bases: TGTGCCAGCAGCTTCACCGACAGGGGTGAGTTATACGAGCAGTACTTC. The chain has TRBV7-9 and TRBJ2-7; TRBD1 matches 8 bases. The CDR3 length is 16 residues. Germline V CDR1 and CDR2: SEHNR, FQNEAQ (reference sequence). The J segment lost 4 bases and the V segment lost 3 bases, leaving 11 bases of the junction unmatched.

The V gene is TRBV11-3, the J gene TRBJ2-7, with D possibly being TRBD2 (7 bases). CDR3 size: 15 residues. The V and J ends lost 4 bases and 6 bases respectively, with 19 bases between them. CDR1 SGHNT and CDR2 YENEEA come from the germline V gene. The CDR3 reads CASSSSRGAGSEQYF. The CDR3 bases are TGTGCCAGCAGCTCTTCTCGGGGGGCAGGTTCCGAGCAGTACTTC.

The chain joins TRBV5-6 to TRBJ2-2, with TRBD2 matching 12 bases. CDR1 is SGHDT and CDR2 is YYEEEE in the germline V gene. V lost 0 bases, J lost 3 bases, and 3 bases stayed unmatched. The CDR3 runs to 17 residues. This CDR3 is CASSLGGLAGYTGELFF. As DNA, the CDR3 is TGTGCCAGCAGCTTGGGCGGACTAGCGGGATACACCGGGGAGCTGTTTTTT.

This clone was observed a single time. CDR3 sequence reads: CAWMGKANYGYTF. The CDR3 DNA is TGTGCCTGGATGGGGAAAGCTAACTATGGCTACACCTTC. The chain uses TRBV30 and TRBJ1-2; D is uncertain. This CDR3 has 13 residues. Trimming took 4 bases from V and 0 from J, leaving 9 bases between them. Germline CDR1 reads GTSNPN; CDR2 reads SVGIG (reference sequence).

The chain employs TRBV5-1 and TRBJ2-3, with D unresolved. V was clipped by 1 base and J by 4 bases, with 7 bases between them. The germline V gene has CDR1 SGHRS and CDR2 YFSETQ. This CDR3 has 13 residues. Written as DNA, the CDR3 is TGCGCCAGCAGCTTGTTAGGCTCAGATACGCAGTATTTT. Translated: CASSLLGSDTQYF.

The J gene is TRBJ2-2, the V gene TRBV19; 7 bases are a match to TRBD2. The CDR3 is 14 amino acids. V shed 4 bases, J shed 9 bases, and the junction held 8 bases outside the gene matches. CDR1 and CDR2 (germline): LNHDA, SQIVND (reference sequence). CDR3 protein: CASSTGEGYRELFF. The DNA for the CDR3 is TGTGCCAGTAGTACCGGGGAGGGCTACCGGGAGCTGTTTTTT.

V is TRBV30 and J is TRBJ2-7, with D perhaps TRBD2 (7 bases). CDR1 and CDR2 (germline): GTSNPN, SVGIG (reference sequence). Trimming left V 1 base short and J 2 bases short, with 15 bases between. The CDR3 consists of 15 residues. CDR3 sequence (DNA): TGTGCCTGGAGTGGGGGGGGGCGTCCCCCCTACGAGCAGTACTTC. It encodes CAWSGGGRPPYEQYF.

This clone was detected only a few times. CDR3 sequence (DNA): TGTGCCAGCAGAGACCTCACTGAAGCTTTCTTT. Amino acids: CASRDLTEAFF. The rearrangement joins TRBV7-9 to TRBJ1-1; D not resolved. The CDR3 consists of 11 residues. V shed 6 bases and J shed 4 bases, with 6 bases lying between them. The germline V gene encodes CDR1 SEHNR and CDR2 FQNEAQ (reference sequence). Complete variable domain (other parts from reference TRBV7-9 and TRBJ1-1): DTGVSQNPRHKITKRGQNVTFRCDPISEHNRLYWYRQTLGQGPEFLTYFQNEAQLEKSRLLSDRFSAERPKGSFSTLEIQRTEQGDSAMYLCASRDLTEAFFGQGTRLTVV.

This clone has a single count. The chain combines TRBV19 with TRBJ2-1; D might be TRBD2 (6 bases). The germline V gene has CDR1 LNHDA and CDR2 SQIVND (reference sequence). The CDR3 runs to 14 residues. Trimming took off 8 bases at V and 2 bases at J, with 13 bases between the two ends. CDR3 coding DNA: TGTGCCAGTCATGAAGGAGGGACCTACAATGAGCAGTTCTTC. This gives the protein CASHEGGTYNEQFF. Variable domain in full (rest from reference TRBV19 and TRBJ2-1): DGGITQSPKYLFRKEGQNVTLSCEQNLNHDAMYWYRQDPGQGLRLIYYSQIVNDFQKGDIAEGYSVSREKKESFPLTVTSAQKNPTAFYLCASHEGGTYNEQFFGPGTRLTVL.

The chain combines TRBV27 with TRBJ2-3; D not certain. The CDR3 is 12 amino acids. In germline, CDR1 is MNHEY, CDR2 SMNVEV (reference sequence). Trimming left V 5 bases short and J 4 bases short, with 7 bases between. The CDR3 DNA follows: TGTGCCAGCAGTCGAAATCCAGATACGCAGTATTTT. It yields the protein CASSRNPDTQYF.

The CDR3 DNA sequence: TGTGCCAGTAGTTCCAACCCCGGGCATGGCTACACCTTC. Translation: CASSSNPGHGYTF. This chain links TRBV19 with TRBJ1-2; D gene ambiguous. The germline CDR1 and CDR2 sequences are LNHDA and SQIVND (reference sequence). Trimming took 5 bases from V and 6 from J, leaving 13 bases between them. The CDR3 covers 13 residues.